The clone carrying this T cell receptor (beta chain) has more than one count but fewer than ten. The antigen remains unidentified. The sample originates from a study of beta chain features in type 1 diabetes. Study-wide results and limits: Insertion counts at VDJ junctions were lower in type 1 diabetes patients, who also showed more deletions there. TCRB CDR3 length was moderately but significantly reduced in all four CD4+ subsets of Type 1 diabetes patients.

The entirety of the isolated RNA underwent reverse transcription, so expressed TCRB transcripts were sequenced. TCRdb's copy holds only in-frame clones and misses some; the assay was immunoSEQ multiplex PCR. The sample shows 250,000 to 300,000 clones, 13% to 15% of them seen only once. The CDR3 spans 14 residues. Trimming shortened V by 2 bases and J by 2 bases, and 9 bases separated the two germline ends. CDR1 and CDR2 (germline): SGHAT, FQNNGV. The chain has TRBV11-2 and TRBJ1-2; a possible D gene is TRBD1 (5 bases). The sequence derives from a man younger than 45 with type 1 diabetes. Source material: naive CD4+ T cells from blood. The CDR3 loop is CASSLREGNYGYTF. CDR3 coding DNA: TGTGCCAGCAGCTTAAGGGAGGGGAACTATGGCTACACCTTC.